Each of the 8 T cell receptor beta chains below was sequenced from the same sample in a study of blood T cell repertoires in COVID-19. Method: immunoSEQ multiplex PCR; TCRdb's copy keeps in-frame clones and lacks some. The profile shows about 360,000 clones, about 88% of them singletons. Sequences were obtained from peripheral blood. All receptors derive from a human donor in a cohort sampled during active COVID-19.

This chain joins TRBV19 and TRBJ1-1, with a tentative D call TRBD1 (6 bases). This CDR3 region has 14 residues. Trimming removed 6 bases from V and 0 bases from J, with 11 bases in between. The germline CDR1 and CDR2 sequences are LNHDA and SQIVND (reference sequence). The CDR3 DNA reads TGTGCCAGTAGCCCCGACAGGTTGAACACTGAAGCTTTCTTT. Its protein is CASSPDRLNTEAFF.

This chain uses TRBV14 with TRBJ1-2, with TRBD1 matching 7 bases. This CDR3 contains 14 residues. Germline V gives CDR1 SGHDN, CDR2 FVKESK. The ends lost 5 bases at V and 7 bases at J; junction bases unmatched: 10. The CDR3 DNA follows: TGTGCCAGCAGCGAGCAGGGGGTCTTGGTTGGCTACACCTTC. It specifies CASSEQGVLVGYTF.

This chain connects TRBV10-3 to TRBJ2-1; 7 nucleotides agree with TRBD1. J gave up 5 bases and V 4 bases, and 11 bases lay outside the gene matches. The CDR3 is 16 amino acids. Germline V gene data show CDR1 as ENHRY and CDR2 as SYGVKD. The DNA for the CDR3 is TGTGCCATCAGTGGCCAGAAAGGGGGCAGAGACAATGAGCAGTTCTTC. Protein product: CAISGQKGGRDNEQFF.

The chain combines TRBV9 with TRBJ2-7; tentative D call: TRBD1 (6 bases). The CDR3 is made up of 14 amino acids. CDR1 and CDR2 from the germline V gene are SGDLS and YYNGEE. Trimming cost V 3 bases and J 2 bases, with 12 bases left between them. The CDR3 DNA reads TGTGCCAGCAGCGATTCGGCAGGGGCCTACGAGCAGTACTTC. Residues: CASSDSAGAYEQYF.

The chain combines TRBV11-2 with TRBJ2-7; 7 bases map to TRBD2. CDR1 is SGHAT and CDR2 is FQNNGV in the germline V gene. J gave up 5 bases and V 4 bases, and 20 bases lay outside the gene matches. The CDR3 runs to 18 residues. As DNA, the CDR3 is TGTGCCAGCAGCTCGCCGTTCGTATATGGCGGGAGTATACACGAGCAGTACTTC. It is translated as CASSSPFVYGGSIHEQYF.

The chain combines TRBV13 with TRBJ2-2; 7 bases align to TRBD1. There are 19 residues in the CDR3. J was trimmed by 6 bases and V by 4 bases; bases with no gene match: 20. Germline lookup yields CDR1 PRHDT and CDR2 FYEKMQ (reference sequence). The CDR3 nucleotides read TGTGCCAGCAGCTCCCATCCGTCCAGGACAGGTCCCGGGGCCGGGGAGCTGTTTTTT. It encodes CASSSHPSRTGPGAGELFF.

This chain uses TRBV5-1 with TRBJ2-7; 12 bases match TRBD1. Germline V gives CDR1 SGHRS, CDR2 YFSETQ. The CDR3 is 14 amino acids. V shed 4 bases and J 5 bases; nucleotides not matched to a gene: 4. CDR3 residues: CASSLGQGANEQYF. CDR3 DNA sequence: TGCGCCAGCAGCCTGGGACAGGGGGCTAACGAGCAGTACTTC.

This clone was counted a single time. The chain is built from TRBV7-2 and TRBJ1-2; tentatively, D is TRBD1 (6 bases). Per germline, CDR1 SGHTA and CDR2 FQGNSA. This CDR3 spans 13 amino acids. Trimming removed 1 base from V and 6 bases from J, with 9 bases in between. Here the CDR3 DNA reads TGTGCCAGCAGCTTAGTAAGGGGGAATGGCTACACCTTC. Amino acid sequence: CASSLVRGNGYTF.